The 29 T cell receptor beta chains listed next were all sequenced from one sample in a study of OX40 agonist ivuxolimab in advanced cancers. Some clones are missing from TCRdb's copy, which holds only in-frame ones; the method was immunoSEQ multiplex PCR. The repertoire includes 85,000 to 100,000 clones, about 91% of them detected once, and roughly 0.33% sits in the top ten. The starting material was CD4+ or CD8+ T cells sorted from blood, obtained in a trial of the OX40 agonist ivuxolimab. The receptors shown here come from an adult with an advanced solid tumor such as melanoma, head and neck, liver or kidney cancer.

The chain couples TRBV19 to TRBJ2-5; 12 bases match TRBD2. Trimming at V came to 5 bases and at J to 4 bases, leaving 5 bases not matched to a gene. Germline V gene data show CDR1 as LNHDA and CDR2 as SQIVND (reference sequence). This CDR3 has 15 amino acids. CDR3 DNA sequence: TGTGCCAGTAGTTCCCGACTAGCGGGAGTAGAGACCCAGTACTTC. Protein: CASSSRLAGVETQYF.

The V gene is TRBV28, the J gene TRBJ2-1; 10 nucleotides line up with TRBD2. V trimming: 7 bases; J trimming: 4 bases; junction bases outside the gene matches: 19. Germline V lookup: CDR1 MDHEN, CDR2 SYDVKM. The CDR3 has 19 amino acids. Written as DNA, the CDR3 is TGTGCCAGCACCCCCTCGGGGGTTGGAGCGGGAGGGGTATACAATGAGCAGTTCTTC. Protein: CASTPSGVGAGGVYNEQFF.

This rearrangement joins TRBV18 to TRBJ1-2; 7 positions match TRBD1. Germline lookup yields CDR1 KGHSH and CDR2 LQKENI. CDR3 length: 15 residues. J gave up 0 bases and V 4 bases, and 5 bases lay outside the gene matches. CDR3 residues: CASSRRQGTNYGYTF. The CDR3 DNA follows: TGTGCCAGCTCACGCCGACAGGGCACTAACTATGGCTACACCTTC.

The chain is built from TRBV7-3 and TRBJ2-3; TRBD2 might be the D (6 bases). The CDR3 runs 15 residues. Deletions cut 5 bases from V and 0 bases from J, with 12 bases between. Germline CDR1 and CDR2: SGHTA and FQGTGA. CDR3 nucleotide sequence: TGTGCCAGCAGCGCCAGCGGGTCTAGCACAGATACGCAGTATTTT. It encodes CASSASGSSTDTQYF.

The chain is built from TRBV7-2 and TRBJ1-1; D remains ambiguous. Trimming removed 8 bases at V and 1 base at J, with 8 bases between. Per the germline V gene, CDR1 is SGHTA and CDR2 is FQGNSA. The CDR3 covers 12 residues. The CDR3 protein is CASGRRNTEAFF. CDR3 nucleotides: TGTGCCAGCGGACGGAGGAACACTGAAGCTTTCTTT. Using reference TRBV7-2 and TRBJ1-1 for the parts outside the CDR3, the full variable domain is GAGVSQSPSNKVTEKGKDVELRCDPISGHTALYWYRQSLGQGLEFLIYFQGNSAPDKSGLPSDRFSAERTGGSVSTLTIQRTQQEDSAVYLCASGRRNTEAFFGQGTRLTVV.

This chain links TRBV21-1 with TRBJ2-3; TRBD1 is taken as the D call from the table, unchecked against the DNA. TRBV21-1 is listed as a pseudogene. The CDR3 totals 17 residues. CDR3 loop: CASSKVSKGVITDTQYF. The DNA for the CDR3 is TGTGCCAGCAGCAAAGTATCCAAGGGGGTGATCACAGATACGCAGTATTTT.

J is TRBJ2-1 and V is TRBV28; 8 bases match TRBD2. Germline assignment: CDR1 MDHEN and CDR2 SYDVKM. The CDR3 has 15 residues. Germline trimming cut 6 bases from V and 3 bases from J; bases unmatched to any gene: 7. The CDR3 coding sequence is TGTGCCAGCAGAGAGAGCGGGAGTGGCTACAATGAGCAGTTCTTC. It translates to CASRESGSGYNEQFF. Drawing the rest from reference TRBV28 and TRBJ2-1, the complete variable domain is DVKVTQSSRYLVKRTGEKVFLECVQDMDHENMFWYRQDPGLGLRLIYFSYDVKMKEKGDIPEGYSVSREKKERFSLILESASTNQTSMYLCASRESGSGYNEQFFGPGTRLTVL.

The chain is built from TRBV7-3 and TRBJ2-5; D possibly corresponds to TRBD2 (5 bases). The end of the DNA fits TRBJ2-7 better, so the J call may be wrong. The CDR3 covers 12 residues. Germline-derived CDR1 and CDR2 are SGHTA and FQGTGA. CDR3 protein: CASSNPGFEQYF. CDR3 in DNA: TGTGCCAGCAGTAACCCGGGGTTCGAGCAGTACTTC.

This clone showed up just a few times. Written as DNA, the CDR3 is TGTGCCAGCAGCCTGCAAGGTAGTTCGAGCACCGGGGAGCTGTTTTTT. The encoded protein is CASSLQGSSSTGELFF. This sequence joins TRBV7-2 and TRBJ2-2; no clear D gene. The CDR3 totals 16 residues. V shed 5 bases and J shed 4 bases, with 17 bases lying between them. Germline CDR1 reads SGHTA; CDR2 reads FQGNSA.

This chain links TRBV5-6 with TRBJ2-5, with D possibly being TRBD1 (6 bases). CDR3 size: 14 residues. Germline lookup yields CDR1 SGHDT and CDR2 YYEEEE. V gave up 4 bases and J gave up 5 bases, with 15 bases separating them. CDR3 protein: CASSTKQGSETQYF. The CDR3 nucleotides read TGTGCCAGCAGCACCAAACAGGGATCTGAGACCCAGTACTTC.

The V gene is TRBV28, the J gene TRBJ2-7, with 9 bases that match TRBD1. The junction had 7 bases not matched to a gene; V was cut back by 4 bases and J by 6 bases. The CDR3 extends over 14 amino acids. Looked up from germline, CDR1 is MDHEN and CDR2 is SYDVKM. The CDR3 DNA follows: TGTGCCAGCAGTTCCGGGACAGGGTTCACCGAGCAGTACTTC. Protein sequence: CASSSGTGFTEQYF. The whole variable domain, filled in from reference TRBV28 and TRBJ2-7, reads DVKVTQSSRYLVKRTGEKVFLECVQDMDHENMFWYRQDPGLGLRLIYFSYDVKMKEKGDIPEGYSVSREKKERFSLILESASTNQTSMYLCASSSGTGFTEQYFGPGTRLTVT.

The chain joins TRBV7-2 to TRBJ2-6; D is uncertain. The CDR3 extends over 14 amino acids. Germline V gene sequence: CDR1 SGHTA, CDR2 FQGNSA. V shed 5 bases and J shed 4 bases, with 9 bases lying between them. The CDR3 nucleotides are TGTGCCAGCAGCCTATCGAACGGGGCCAACGTCCTGACTTTC. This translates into CASSLSNGANVLTF.

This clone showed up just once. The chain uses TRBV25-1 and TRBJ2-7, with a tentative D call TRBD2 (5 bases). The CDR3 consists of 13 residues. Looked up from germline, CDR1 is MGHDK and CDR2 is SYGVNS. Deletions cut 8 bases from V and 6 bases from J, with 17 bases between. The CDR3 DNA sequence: TGTGCCAGCTCGGGATCCACTTCTGGCGAGCAGTACTTC. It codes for CASSGSTSGEQYF.

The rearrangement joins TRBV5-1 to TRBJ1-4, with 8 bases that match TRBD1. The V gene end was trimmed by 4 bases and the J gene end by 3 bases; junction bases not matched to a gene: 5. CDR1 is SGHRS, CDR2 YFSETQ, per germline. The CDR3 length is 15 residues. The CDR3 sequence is CASSHQGAANEKLFF. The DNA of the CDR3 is TGCGCCAGCAGCCACCAGGGGGCCGCTAATGAAAAACTGTTTTTT.

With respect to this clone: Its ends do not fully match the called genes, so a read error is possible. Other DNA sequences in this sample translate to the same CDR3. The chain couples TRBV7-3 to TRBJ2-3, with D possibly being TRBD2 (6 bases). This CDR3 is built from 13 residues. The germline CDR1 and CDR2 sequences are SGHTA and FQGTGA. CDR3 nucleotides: TGCGCCAGCAGCTATTCTAGCGATAGTACGCAGTATTTT. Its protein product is CASSYSSDSTQYF.

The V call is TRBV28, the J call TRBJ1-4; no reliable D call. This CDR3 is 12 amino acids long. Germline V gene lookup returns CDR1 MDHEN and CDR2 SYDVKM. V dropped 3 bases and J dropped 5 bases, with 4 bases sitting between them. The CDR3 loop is CASSLFNEKLFF. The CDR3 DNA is TGTGCCAGCAGTTTGTTCAATGAAAAACTGTTTTTT. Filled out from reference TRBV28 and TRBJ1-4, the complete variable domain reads DVKVTQSSRYLVKRTGEKVFLECVQDMDHENMFWYRQDPGLGLRLIYFSYDVKMKEKGDIPEGYSVSREKKERFSLILESASTNQTSMYLCASSLFNEKLFFGSGTQLSVL.

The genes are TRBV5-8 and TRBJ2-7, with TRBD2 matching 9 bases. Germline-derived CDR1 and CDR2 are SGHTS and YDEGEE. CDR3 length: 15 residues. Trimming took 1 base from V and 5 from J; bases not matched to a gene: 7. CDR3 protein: CASSLKASGIHEQYF. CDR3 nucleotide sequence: TGTGCCAGCAGCTTGAAAGCTAGCGGGATCCACGAGCAGTACTTC.

The CDR3 sequence is CASSLRLAGIDEQFF. DNA of the CDR3: TGTGCCAGCAGCTTAAGACTAGCGGGAATAGATGAGCAGTTCTTC. V and J are TRBV7-3 and TRBJ2-1, with TRBD2 matching 11 bases. Unmatched junction bases numbered 4, after V lost 1 base and J lost 8 bases. The germline gives CDR1 SGHTA, CDR2 FQGTGA. The CDR3 contains 15 residues.

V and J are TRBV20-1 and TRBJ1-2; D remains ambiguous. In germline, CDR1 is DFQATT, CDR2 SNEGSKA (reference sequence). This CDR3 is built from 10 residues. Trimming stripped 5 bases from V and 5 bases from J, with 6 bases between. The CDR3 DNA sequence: TGCAGTGCTTTCGATTATGGCTACACCTTC. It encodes CSAFDYGYTF.

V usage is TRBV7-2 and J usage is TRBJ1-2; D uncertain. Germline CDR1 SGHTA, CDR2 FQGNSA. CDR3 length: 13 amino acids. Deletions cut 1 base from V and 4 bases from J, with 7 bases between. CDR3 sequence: CASSLGSFYGYTF. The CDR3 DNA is TGTGCCAGCAGCTTAGGCAGCTTCTATGGCTACACCTTC.

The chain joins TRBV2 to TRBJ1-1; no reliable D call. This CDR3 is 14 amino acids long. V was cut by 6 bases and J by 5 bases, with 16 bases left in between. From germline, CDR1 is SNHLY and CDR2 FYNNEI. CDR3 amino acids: CASRRSAGETEAFF. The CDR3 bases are TGTGCCAGCAGGCGGTCAGCAGGTGAGACTGAAGCTTTCTTT.

Here the CDR3 reads CASSLQKPGTGGEVTGELFF. The CDR3 coding sequence is TGTGCCAGCAGTTTGCAAAAACCCGGGACAGGGGGCGAGGTCACCGGGGAGCTGTTTTTT. The chain employs TRBV28 and TRBJ2-2; 12 positions agree with TRBD1. The trim removed 3 bases at V and 4 bases at J, leaving 15 bases unmatched. This CDR3 is 20 amino acids long. Germline CDR1 and CDR2: MDHEN and SYDVKM.

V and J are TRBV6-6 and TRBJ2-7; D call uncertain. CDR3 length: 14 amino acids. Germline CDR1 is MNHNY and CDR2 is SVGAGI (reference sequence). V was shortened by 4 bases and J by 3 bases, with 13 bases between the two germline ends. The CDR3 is CASSSKVPNYEQYF. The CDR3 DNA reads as TGTGCCAGCAGTTCCAAGGTCCCTAACTACGAGCAGTACTTC.

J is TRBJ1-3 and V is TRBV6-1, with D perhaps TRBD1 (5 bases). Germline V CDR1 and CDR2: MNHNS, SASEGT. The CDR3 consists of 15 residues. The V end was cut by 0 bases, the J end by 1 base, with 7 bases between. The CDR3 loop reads CASSEAQGSGNTIYF. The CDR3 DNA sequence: TGTGCCAGCAGTGAAGCCCAGGGTTCTGGAAACACCATATATTTT.

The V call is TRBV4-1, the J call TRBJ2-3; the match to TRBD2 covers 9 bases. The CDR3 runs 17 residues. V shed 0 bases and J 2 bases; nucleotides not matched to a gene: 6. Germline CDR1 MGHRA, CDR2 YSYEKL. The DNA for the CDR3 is TGCGCCAGCAGCCAAGATTCAGCGGGAGGCCCCACAGATACGCAGTATTTT. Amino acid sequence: CASSQDSAGGPTDTQYF.

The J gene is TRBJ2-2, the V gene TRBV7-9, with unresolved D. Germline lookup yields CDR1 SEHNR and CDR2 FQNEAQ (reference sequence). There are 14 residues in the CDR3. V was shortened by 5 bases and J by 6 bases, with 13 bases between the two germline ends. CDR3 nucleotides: TGTGCCAGCAGCCCAGCGACACCCCCCGGGGAGCTGTTTTTT. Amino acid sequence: CASSPATPPGELFF.

CDR3 protein: CASSVDSQGVKNIQYF. CDR3 nucleotides: TGTGCCAGCAGCGTAGACTCACAGGGGGTCAAAAACATTCAGTACTTC. The J gene is TRBJ2-4, the V gene TRBV9, with 8 bases fitting TRBD1. Losses at the gene ends were 0 bases for V and 3 bases for J; bases not matched to a gene: 5. The CDR3 length is 16 residues. Per germline, CDR1 SGDLS and CDR2 YYNGEE.

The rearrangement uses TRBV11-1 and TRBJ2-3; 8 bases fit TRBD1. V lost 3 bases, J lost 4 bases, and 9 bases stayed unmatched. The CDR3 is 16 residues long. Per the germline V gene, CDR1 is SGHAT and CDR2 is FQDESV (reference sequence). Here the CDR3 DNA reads TGTGCCAGCAGCTTGACAGGGGACGGATTCCCAGATACGCAGTATTTT. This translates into CASSLTGDGFPDTQYF.

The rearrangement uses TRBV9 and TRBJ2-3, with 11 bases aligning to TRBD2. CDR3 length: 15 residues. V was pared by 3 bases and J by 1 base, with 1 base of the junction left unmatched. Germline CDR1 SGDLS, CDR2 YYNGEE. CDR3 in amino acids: CASSGSGRGTDTQYF. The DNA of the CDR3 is TGTGCCAGCAGCGGTAGCGGGAGGGGCACAGATACGCAGTATTTT.